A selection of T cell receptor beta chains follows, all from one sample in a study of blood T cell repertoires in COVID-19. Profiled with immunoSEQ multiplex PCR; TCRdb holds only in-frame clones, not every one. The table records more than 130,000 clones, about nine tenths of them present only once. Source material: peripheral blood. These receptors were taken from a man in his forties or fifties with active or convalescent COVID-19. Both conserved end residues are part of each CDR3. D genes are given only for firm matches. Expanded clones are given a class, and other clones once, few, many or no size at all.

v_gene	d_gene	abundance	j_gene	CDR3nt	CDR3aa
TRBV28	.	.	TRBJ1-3	TGTGCCAGCACCAGTCGGGTCTCCTCTGGAAACACCATATATTTT	CASTSRVSSGNTIYF
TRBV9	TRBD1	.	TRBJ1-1	TGTGCCAGCAGCGTGGGACAGGGTCCCTCTAACACTGAAGCTTTCTTT	CASSVGQGPSNTEAFF
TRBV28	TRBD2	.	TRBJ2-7	TGTGCCAGCAGTTGGACTAGCGGGATGAGCTCCTACGAGCAGTACTTC	CASSWTSGMSSYEQYF
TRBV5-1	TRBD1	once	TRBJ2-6	TGCGCCAGCAGCTTGGTGACAGGGCCTAGCTCTGGGGCCAACGTCCTGACTTTC	CASSLVTGPSSGANVLTF
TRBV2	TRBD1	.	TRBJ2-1	TGTGCCAGCAAGACAGGGGGAAGCTACAATGAGCAGTTCTTC	CASKTGGSYNEQFF
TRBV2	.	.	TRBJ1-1	TGTGCCAGCTGTGTGGGCCTTACCGGGGGAGCTTTCTTT	CASCVGLTGGAFF
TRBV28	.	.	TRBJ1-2	TGTGCCAGCAGTTCGGCCGGGAGGACGAACTATGGCTACACCTTC	CASSSAGRTNYGYTF
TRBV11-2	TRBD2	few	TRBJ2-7	TGTGCCAGCCGGACCTGGGGAGGGACGGCGGACGAGCAGTACTTC	CASRTWGGTADEQYF
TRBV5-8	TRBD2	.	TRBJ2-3	TGTGCCAGCAGCTTGGCCCGTCTAGCGGGAGCTGTAGATACGCAGTATTTT	CASSLARLAGAVDTQYF
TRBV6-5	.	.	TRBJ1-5	TGTGCCAGCAGCTCGTATAGCAATCAGCCCCAGCATTTT	CASSSYSNQPQHF
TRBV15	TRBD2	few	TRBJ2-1	TGTGCCACCAGCAGAGGGTCTAGCGGGAGATACAATGAGCAGTTCTTC	CATSRGSSGRYNEQFF
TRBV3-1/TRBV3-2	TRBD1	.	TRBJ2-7	TGTGCCAGCAGCCCTCGACAGGGTAAGGACGAGCAGTACTTC	CASSPRQGKDEQYF
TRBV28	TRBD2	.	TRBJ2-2	TGTGCCAGCAGTTTATGGTCTAGCGGAGACACCGGGGAGCTGTTTTTT	CASSLWSSGDTGELFF
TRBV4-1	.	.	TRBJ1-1	TGCGCCAGCAGCCAAGATATCACTGAAGCTTTCTTT	CASSQDITEAFF
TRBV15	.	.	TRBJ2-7	TGTGCCACCAGCAGAGTAGTAGGGGTTTTCTACGAGCAGTACTTC	CATSRVVGVFYEQYF
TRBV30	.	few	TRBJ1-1	TGTGCCTGGAGTGTACGGGAGTACACTGAAGCTTTCTTT	CAWSVREYTEAFF
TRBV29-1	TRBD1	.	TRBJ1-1	TGCAGCGCAGGGGGGGGAACTGAAGCTTTCTTT	CSAGGGTEAFF
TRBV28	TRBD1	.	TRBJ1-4	TGTGCCAGCAGTATCGGGACAGGGAGCTCGGAAAAACTGTTTTTT	CASSIGTGSSEKLFF
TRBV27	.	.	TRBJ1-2	TGTGCCAGCAGTTTTTGGGCAAACTATGGCTACACCTTC	CASSFWANYGYTF
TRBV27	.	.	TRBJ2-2	TGTGCCAGCAGGGAGGGACTCCATACCGGGGAGCTGTTTTTT	CASREGLHTGELFF
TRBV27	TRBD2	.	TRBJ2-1	TGTGCCAGCCGGACTAGCGGGGTTGGGAGTTACAATGAGCAGTTCTTC	CASRTSGVGSYNEQFF
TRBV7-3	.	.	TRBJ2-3	TGTGCCAGCAGCCCCTCCCCACGCGGATCTAGCACAGATACGCAGTATTTT	CASSPSPRGSSTDTQYF
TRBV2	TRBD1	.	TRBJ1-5	TGTGCCAGCAGGACCTCGACAGGGGACGGCAATCAGCCCCAGCATTTT	CASRTSTGDGNQPQHF
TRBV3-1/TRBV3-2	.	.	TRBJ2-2	TGTGCCAGCAGCCAAGAGGAGGATCTCACCGGGGAGCTGTTTTTT	CASSQEEDLTGELFF
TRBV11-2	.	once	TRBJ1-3	TGTGCCAGCAGCTTAGGGGCGGGGAGCTCTGGAAACACCATATATTTT	CASSLGAGSSGNTIYF
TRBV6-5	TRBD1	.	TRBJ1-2	TGTGCCAGCAGTACAGACAGGGCGACTGGCTACACCTTC	CASSTDRATGYTF
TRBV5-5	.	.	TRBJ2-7	TGTGCCAGCAGGCCTACAGGGACCTACGAGCAGTACTTC	CASRPTGTYEQYF
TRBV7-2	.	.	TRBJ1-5	TGTGCCAGCAGACTGGGGGGCAGGGAGGGTTCTGATCAGCCCCAGCATTTT	CASRLGGREGSDQPQHF
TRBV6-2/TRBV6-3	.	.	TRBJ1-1	TGTGCCAGCAGTTACTCGAGGACCTCGGCGGGTGCTTTCTTT	CASSYSRTSAGAFF
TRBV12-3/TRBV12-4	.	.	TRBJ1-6	TGTGCCAGCAGTCTTGACACTTCACCCCTCCACTTT	CASSLDTSPLHF
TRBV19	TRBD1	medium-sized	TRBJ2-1	TGTGCCAGTATCCACCCCAAGAGGGGGGACAGGGAGTTGCATGAGCAGTTCTTC	CASIHPKRGDRELHEQFF
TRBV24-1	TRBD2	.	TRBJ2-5	TGTGCCACCAGTGTTGCGGGAGCGCGGGAGACCCAGTACTTC	CATSVAGARETQYF
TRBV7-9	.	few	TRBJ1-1	TGTGCCAGCAGCTTAGACAGGGTTGAAGCTTTCTTT	CASSLDRVEAFF
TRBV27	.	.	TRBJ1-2	TGTGCCAGCAGTTTCCCGGAAGGGAGGGGCTACACCTTC	CASSFPEGRGYTF
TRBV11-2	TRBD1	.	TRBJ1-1	TGTGCCAGCAGCTTAAGGGGACAGGCCGGGACCACTGAAGCTTTCTTT	CASSLRGQAGTTEAFF
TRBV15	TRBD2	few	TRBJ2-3	TGTGCCACCAGCAGAGGAGGCGGGAGAGGTCCAGATACGCAGTATTTT	CATSRGGGRGPDTQYF
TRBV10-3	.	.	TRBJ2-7	TGTGCCATCAGTGAAGGGTCAGGGCGCGAGCAGTACTTC	CAISEGSGREQYF
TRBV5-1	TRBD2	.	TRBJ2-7	TGCGCCCCGGCACTAGCGGCGCCCGATGAGTACGAGCAGTACTTC	CAPALAAPDEYEQYF
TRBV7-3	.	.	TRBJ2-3	TGTGCCAGCAGCGCAACAGGGAATACGCAGTATTTT	CASSATGNTQYF
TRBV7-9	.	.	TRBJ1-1	TGTGCCAGCAGCTTAAGCAGCGTTGAAGCTTTCTTT	CASSLSSVEAFF
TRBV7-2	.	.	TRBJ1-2	TGTGCCAGCAGTTTATACGGTTTATATGGCTACACCTTC	CASSLYGLYGYTF
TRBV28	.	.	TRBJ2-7	TGTGCCAGCAGTCGGGTGAGCTCCTACGAGCAGTACTTC	CASSRVSSYEQYF
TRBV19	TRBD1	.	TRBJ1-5	TGTGCCAGTAGTCCCCAGGACAGGGGGAGCAATCAGCCCCAGCATTTT	CASSPQDRGSNQPQHF
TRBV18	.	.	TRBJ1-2	TGTGCCAGCTCACCAAACCGGAGGGAGGAAGGCTACACCTTC	CASSPNRREEGYTF
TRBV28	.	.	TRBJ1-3	TGTGCCAGCAGTCCGCCCCGGGGGGCTGGAAACACCATATATTTT	CASSPPRGAGNTIYF
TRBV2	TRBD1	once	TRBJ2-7	TGTGCCAGCAGTGAAGCCGGGACAGGGGGCGACGAGCAGTACTTC	CASSEAGTGGDEQYF
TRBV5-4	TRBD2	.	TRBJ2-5	TGTGCCAGCAGGAAGGGGATCCTAGCGGGAGGCCAAGAGACCCAGTACTTC	CASRKGILAGGQETQYF
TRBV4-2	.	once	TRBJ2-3	TGTGCCAGCAGCCAAGAAGCCCGGGGTGGAGATACGCAGTATTTT	CASSQEARGGDTQYF
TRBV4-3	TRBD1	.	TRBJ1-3	TGCGCCAGCAGCCCCGGGACAGGGGGAAACACCATATATTTT	CASSPGTGGNTIYF
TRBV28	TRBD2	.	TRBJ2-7	TGTGCCAGCAACGGGGGGTACGAGCAGTACTTC	CASNGGYEQYF
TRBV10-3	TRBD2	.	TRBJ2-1	TGTGCCATCAGTGAGTGGAGGGGGACTAGCGGGAATAATGAGCAGTTCTTC	CAISEWRGTSGNNEQFF
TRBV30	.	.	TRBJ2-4	TGTGCCTGGACCGCCAGACTCCAACAGGGCCTAGCCAAAAACATTCAGTACTTC	CAWTARLQQGLAKNIQYF
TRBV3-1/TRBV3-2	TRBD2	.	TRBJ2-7	TGTGCCAGCAGCCAAGGGACTCTAGCGGGAGTACACTACGAGCAGTACTTC	CASSQGTLAGVHYEQYF
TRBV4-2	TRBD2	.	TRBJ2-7	TGTGCCAGCAGCCAAGCACTAGCGGGCCCAACCGAGGCCTACGAGCAGTACTTC	CASSQALAGPTEAYEQYF